The rows below give T cell receptor beta chains drawn from one sample of a study of CD8 T cells in Susac syndrome. TCRdb independently ran MiXCR on the immunoSEQ multiplex PCR reads; one entry per CDR3 protein. The repertoire holds around 160,000 distinct CDR3 sequences, with roughly 94% as singletons. Input material: CD4+ T cells from PBMCs. The receptors were sampled from a human donor with multiple sclerosis. The CDR3 runs from the conserved cysteine through the conserved F or W. The D gene is left open where the match is weak.

V	D	J	DNA	CDR3
TRBV7-2	-	TRBJ2-7	TGTGCCAGCAGCTTATCCGTCGCAACGTCCTACGAGCAGTACTTC	CASSLSVATSYEQYF
TRBV20-1	TRBD1	TRBJ1-5	TGCAGTGCGATCCGGGACAGGACGGGCCAGCCCCAGCATTTT	CSAIRDRTGQPQHF
TRBV30	-	TRBJ1-3	TGTGCCTGGAGCGGGACATCTGGAAACACCATATATTTT	CAWSGTSGNTIYF
TRBV29-1	-	TRBJ1-2	TGCAGCGCCGCCCCAGGGGTTGGCTACACCTTC	CSAAPGVGYTF
TRBV7-7	TRBD1	TRBJ2-4	TGTGCCAGCAGCTCAACTGACAGGGGGAGCTCGGACATTCAGTACTTC	CASSSTDRGSSDIQYF
TRBV30	-	TRBJ1-2	TGTGCCTGGAGTGTATCGAGGGGAGGGAACTATGGCTACACCTTC	CAWSVSRGGNYGYTF
TRBV12-3/TRBV12-4	TRBD2	TRBJ2-2	TGTGCCAGCAGTTTATTCGGGACTAGCGGTACCGGGGAGCTGTTTTTT	CASSLFGTSGTGELFF
TRBV10-3	TRBD1	TRBJ2-2	TGTGCCATCAGGGGGGACAGGGGATCGGGGGAGCTGTTTTTT	CAIRGDRGSGELFF
TRBV5-1	-	TRBJ2-1	TGCGCCAGCACCACCGGGGGCGGGTCCTACAATGAGCAGTTCTTC	CASTTGGGSYNEQFF
TRBV3-1	-	TRBJ1-5	TGTGCCAGCAGCCGATATACAGGGAATCAGCCCCAGCATTTT	CASSRYTGNQPQHF
TRBV5-1	-	TRBJ1-1	TGCGCCAGCAGCTTGCAACAGGAGAACACTGAAGCTTTCTTT	CASSLQQENTEAFF